The 15 T cell receptor beta chains below come from one sample, sequenced in a study of blood T cell repertoires in COVID-19. Libraries were prepared by immunoSEQ multiplex PCR; TCRdb keeps only in-frame clonotypes and omits some of them. The sample shows 210,000 or so clones, approximately 86% of them seen only once. What was sequenced was peripheral blood. These receptors were obtained from a man aged 18 to 29 with active or convalescent COVID-19.

The J gene is TRBJ2-2, the V gene TRBV7-2; D might be TRBD1 (5 bases). The CDR3 consists of 14 residues. Germline-derived CDR1 and CDR2 are SGHTA and FQGNSA. V was cut by 7 bases and J by 0 bases, with 9 bases left in between. In DNA, the CDR3 is TGTGCCAGCAAGGGGCTAACGAACACCGGGGAGCTGTTTTTT. This translates into CASKGLTNTGELFF.

This chain joins TRBV5-1 and TRBJ1-1; a possible D gene is TRBD1 (6 bases). CDR1 is SGHRS, CDR2 YFSETQ, per germline. Trimming pared 0 bases from V and 5 bases from J, leaving 14 bases between. This CDR3 is built from 15 residues. In DNA form, the CDR3 reads TGCGCCAGCAGCTTGGTGGCAGGGGATGGGACTGAAGCTTTCTTT. It is translated as CASSLVAGDGTEAFF.

The V call is TRBV24-1, the J call TRBJ1-1; 7 bases fit TRBD1. CDR3 length equals 14 residues. Germline V gene lookup returns CDR1 KGHDR and CDR2 SFDVKD. The V and J ends lost 9 bases and 4 bases, in that order; junction bases with no gene match: 10. The CDR3 DNA follows: TGTGCCACCCGGGACAGCGGACTACTCACTGAAGCTTTCTTT. Translation: CATRDSGLLTEAFF.

This chain joins TRBV11-1 and TRBJ2-7; D is perhaps TRBD2 (7 bases). V lost 5 bases and J 2 bases, leaving 16 bases between the germline ends. The CDR3 has 15 amino acids. Germline V gene lookup returns CDR1 SGHAT and CDR2 FQDESV (reference sequence). The CDR3, as DNA: TGTGCCAGCAGCGAGGGGGGACTACCCGCCTACGAGCAGTACTTC. Translating it yields CASSEGGLPAYEQYF.

V and J are TRBV6-5 and TRBJ1-5; the D gene is possibly TRBD1 (5 bases). Germline assignment: CDR1 MNHEY and CDR2 SVGAGI. This CDR3 region has 15 residues. V lost 6 bases and J 2 bases, leaving 14 bases between the germline ends. CDR3: CASRSRDWGNQPQHF. The CDR3 DNA reads as TGTGCCAGCAGATCCAGGGACTGGGGCAATCAGCCCCAGCATTTT.

J is TRBJ2-1 and V is TRBV25-1, with 15 bases identical to TRBD2. Germline V gene data show CDR1 as MGHDK and CDR2 as SYGVNS. The CDR3 extends over 15 amino acids. The J segment lost 10 bases and the V segment lost 2 bases, leaving 3 bases of the junction unmatched. In DNA, the CDR3 is TGTGCCAGCAGTGAAACCGGGACTAGCGGGAGGGAGCAGTTCTTC. Translation: CASSETGTSGREQFF.

The rearrangement joins TRBV12-3 or TRBV12-4 to TRBJ2-7; 7 bases map to TRBD2. The trim removed 6 bases at V and 2 bases at J, leaving 4 bases unmatched. The CDR3 runs 13 residues. CDR3 DNA: TGTGCCAGCAGGTTGGGGGGGGCCTACGAGCAGTACTTC. It specifies CASRLGGAYEQYF.

About this clone itself: An end of the junction does not agree with germline; a read error may underlie this. The gene calls are TRBV19 and TRBJ1-2; D remains unclear. The CDR3 is made up of 13 amino acids. CDR1 is LNHDA, CDR2 SQIVND, per germline (reference sequence). CDR3 DNA sequence: TGTGCCAGTAGTCTAGACGTTAACTATGGCTACACCTTC. Its translation: CASSLDVNYGYTF.

The rearrangement joins TRBV30 to TRBJ1-2, with 9 positions matching TRBD1. J was trimmed by 4 bases and V by 1 base; bases with no gene match: 10. This CDR3 comprises 16 residues. Germline V gene sequence: CDR1 GTSNPN, CDR2 SVGIG (reference sequence). CDR3 sequence reads: CAWSDRNGTGRYGYTF. In DNA, the CDR3 is TGTGCCTGGAGTGACAGGAACGGGACAGGGCGCTATGGCTACACCTTC.

The chain links TRBV4-2 to TRBJ1-5, with TRBD1 matching 10 bases. V lost 0 bases and J lost 7; bases outside the gene matches: 6. The germline V gene encodes CDR1 LGHNA and CDR2 YNFKEQ. The CDR3 consists of 16 residues. CDR3 amino acids: CASSQEGQGIGQPQHF. CDR3 DNA sequence: TGTGCCAGCAGCCAAGAGGGACAGGGGATTGGGCAGCCCCAGCATTTT.

V gene TRBV5-1 combines with J gene TRBJ2-7, with D perhaps matching TRBD2 (7 bases). V was pared by 4 bases and J by 0 bases, with 29 bases between. CDR1 is SGHRS, CDR2 YFSETQ, per germline. The CDR3 runs 20 residues. The CDR3, as DNA: TGCGCCAGCAGCCCCCGGGGGGCAGGGTTTTACGAGGGAACCTCCTACGAGCAGTACTTC. Residues: CASSPRGAGFYEGTSYEQYF.

J is TRBJ1-1 and V is TRBV7-9, with a weak D call TRBD1 (5 bases). The V end lost 5 bases, the J end lost 7 bases, and 14 bases lay between the germline ends. The CDR3 consists of 13 residues. Germline V gene lookup returns CDR1 SEHNR and CDR2 FQNEAQ (reference sequence). In nucleotides, the CDR3 is TGTGCCAGCAGCCCTACGGGGGTTATTGAAGCTTTCTTT. It encodes CASSPTGVIEAFF.

The J gene is TRBJ1-1, the V gene TRBV28; 8 bases map to TRBD1. The J segment lost 7 bases and the V segment lost 5 bases, leaving 6 bases of the junction unmatched. CDR1 MDHEN and CDR2 SYDVKM come from the germline V gene. The CDR3 sequence is 13 residues long. CDR3 residues: CASSGRGRVEAFF. Written as DNA, the CDR3 is TGTGCCAGCAGTGGCAGGGGGCGTGTTGAAGCTTTCTTT.

This rearrangement joins TRBV30 to TRBJ1-2, with TRBD1 identical over 9 bases. V gave up 0 bases and J gave up 5 bases; unmatched junction bases: 7. This CDR3 spans 15 amino acids. Per germline, CDR1 GTSNPN and CDR2 SVGIG (reference sequence). The DNA for the CDR3 is TGTGCCTGGAGTGTTGGGGACAGGGATTGGTATGGCTACACCTTC. It encodes CAWSVGDRDWYGYTF.

The gene calls are TRBV27 and TRBJ2-7; 11 bases agree with TRBD1. The germline gives CDR1 MNHEY, CDR2 SMNVEV (reference sequence). V shed 5 bases, J shed 2 bases, and the junction held 2 bases outside the gene matches. The CDR3 contains 14 residues. The CDR3 spells CASSRTGGTYEQYF. The CDR3 nucleotides read TGTGCCAGCAGTCGGACAGGGGGCACCTACGAGCAGTACTTC.